The next 32 T cell receptor beta chains were all read from a single sample in a study of identical twins. TCRdb re-analysed the 5' RACE reads in MiXCR, keeping a single row per CDR3 protein. Among around 1.7 million distinct CDR3 sequences listed, about 32% were seen once. The sequenced sample was cord blood. The receptors were gathered from a newborn girl in good health.

The J gene is TRBJ1-4, the V gene TRBV7-6; D gene uncertain. Trimming shortened V by 5 bases and J by 0 bases, and 10 bases separated the two germline ends. The germline V gene encodes CDR1 SGHVS and CDR2 FNYEAQ. The CDR3 is made up of 15 amino acids. The CDR3 spells CASSRWTATNEKLFF. The CDR3 bases are TGTGCCAGCAGCAGATGGACGGCAACTAATGAAAAACTGTTTTTT.

The chain joins TRBV7-9 to TRBJ1-3; possible D gene TRBD1, 5 bases. The V end was cut by 5 bases, the J end by 0 bases, with 11 bases between. This CDR3 comprises 15 residues. Germline CDR1 reads SEHNR; CDR2 reads FQNEAQ (reference sequence). CDR3 region: CASSRQGGSGNTIYF. The DNA of the CDR3 is TGTGCCAGCAGCCGCCAGGGAGGCTCTGGAAACACCATATATTTT.

The J gene is TRBJ2-5, the V gene TRBV29-1; 13 nucleotides match TRBD2. The germline V gene has CDR1 SQVTM and CDR2 ANQGSEA. This CDR3 region has 13 residues. The trim removed 3 bases at V and 11 bases at J, leaving 6 bases unmatched. The DNA for the CDR3 is TGCAGCGTTGAGGGACTAGCGGGGATTGAGCAGTACTTC. Translation: CSVEGLAGIEQYF.

This clonotype turned up a few times. This chain uses TRBV20-1 with TRBJ2-7; D could derive from TRBD1 or TRBD2 (5 bases each). From germline, CDR1 is DFQATT and CDR2 SNEGSKA (reference sequence). V dropped 1 base and J dropped 1 base, with 11 bases sitting between them. This CDR3 has 14 residues. The CDR3 DNA follows: TGCAGTGCTAGAGCCGGGACCTATTCCTACGAGCAGTACTTC. Translation gives CSARAGTYSYEQYF.

The V gene is TRBV7-2, the J gene TRBJ2-7; D gene ambiguous. The CDR3 length is 15 residues. CDR1 is SGHTA, CDR2 FQGNSA, per germline. The V gene lost 6 bases and the J gene lost 0 bases, with 15 bases spanning the gap. DNA of the CDR3: TGTGCCAGCAGTCAGATCATAAGGAGCTCCTACGAGCAGTACTTC. Amino acids: CASSQIIRSSYEQYF.

The chain carries TRBV28 and TRBJ2-3; possible D gene TRBD2, 6 bases. Per the germline V gene, CDR1 is MDHEN and CDR2 is SYDVKM. This CDR3 has 14 residues. Trimming shortened V by 5 bases and J by 9 bases, and 18 bases separated the two germline ends. In DNA form, the CDR3 reads TGTGCCAGCAGTCTCCACGGGGGAGGAGAAACGCAGTATTTT. Translating gives CASSLHGGGETQYF.

The chain uses TRBV6-6 and TRBJ2-4; 7 bases map to TRBD2. CDR1 MNHNY and CDR2 SVGAGI come from the germline V gene (reference sequence). V dropped 0 bases and J dropped 1; count of bases not matched to a gene: 3. This CDR3 contains 16 residues. The CDR3 nucleotides read TGTGCCAGCAGTTACTCGGGGGGGGAGGCCAAAAACATTCAGTACTTC. It translates to CASSYSGGEAKNIQYF.

There are a few counts of this clonotype. The DNA of the CDR3 is TGTGCCAGCCGCGGGATACTATCTAACATTCAGTACTTC. Its protein product is CASRGILSNIQYF. The rearrangement links TRBV7-2 to TRBJ2-4, with a possible D match to TRBD2 (6 bases). Germline CDR1 reads SGHTA; CDR2 reads FQGNSA. The CDR3 covers 13 residues. The V and J ends lost 8 bases and 7 bases respectively, with 15 bases between them.

V is TRBV3-1 and J is TRBJ2-7, with 9 bases lining up with TRBD2. In germline, CDR1 is LGHDT, CDR2 YNNKEL (reference sequence). The CDR3 length is 19 residues. With V trimmed by 2 bases and J by 0 bases, 14 bases remained unmatched. CDR3 nucleotide sequence: TGTGCCAGCAGCCAATCGTTGTTTGCGGGGGGGTCAATCTCCTACGAGCAGTACTTC. This translates into CASSQSLFAGGSISYEQYF.

This clonotype has just a few counts. The chain uses TRBV29-1 and TRBJ1-2; the D is unclear. The CDR3 contains 11 residues. V gave up 4 bases and J gave up 8 bases, with 11 bases separating them. Germline V CDR1 and CDR2: SQVTM, ANQGSEA. In DNA form, the CDR3 reads TGCAGCGTTGGGGAGGGAAACGGCTACACCTTC. Amino acid sequence: CSVGEGNGYTF.

V usage is TRBV5-1 and J usage is TRBJ1-6, with D perhaps matching TRBD1 (6 bases). The V gene lost 2 bases and the J gene lost 0 bases, with 9 bases spanning the gap. This CDR3 has 16 amino acids. CDR1 and CDR2 (germline): SGHRS, YFSETQ. The CDR3 protein is CASSFDRSSYNSPLHF. For the CDR3, the DNA is TGCGCCAGCAGCTTCGACAGGAGCTCCTATAATTCACCCCTCCACTTT.

The rearrangement uses TRBV5-1 and TRBJ1-4; no definite D call. Per the germline V gene, CDR1 is SGHRS and CDR2 is YFSETQ. Trimming cost V 0 bases and J 3 bases, with 21 bases left between them. This CDR3 comprises 19 residues. The CDR3 loop reads CASSLVFGELRAPNEKLFF. The CDR3 DNA follows: TGCGCCAGCAGCTTGGTCTTTGGCGAGCTACGGGCTCCTAATGAAAAACTGTTTTTT.

The rearrangement joins TRBV28 to TRBJ2-7; the match to TRBD2 covers 7 bases. The V segment lost 7 bases and the J segment 4 bases; nucleotides outside the gene matches: 13. The V gene's germline CDR1 is MDHEN and CDR2 SYDVKM. The CDR3 runs to 15 residues. The CDR3 DNA reads TGTGCCAGCATTCCGGGACTATCCTCGGGTTACGAGCAGTACTTC. This gives the protein CASIPGLSSGYEQYF.

The rearrangement links TRBV12-3 or TRBV12-4 to TRBJ2-1; 7 bases map to TRBD1. The CDR3 is 16 amino acids. V was clipped by 3 bases and J by 4 bases; unmatched bases: 9. The CDR3 DNA follows: TGTGCCAGCAGTTTCGGACGGACAGGACCTTACAATGAGCAGTTCTTC. Encoded protein: CASSFGRTGPYNEQFF.

V and J are TRBV30 and TRBJ2-7; no clear D gene. Germline V lookup: CDR1 GTSNPN, CDR2 SVGIG (reference sequence). The CDR3 is 13 residues long. The V end was cut by 0 bases, the J end by 4 bases, with 10 bases between. In DNA, the CDR3 is TGTGCCTGGAGTGTATACGCCCTTTACGAGCAGTACTTC. Protein: CAWSVYALYEQYF.

The gene calls are TRBV4-1 and TRBJ2-7, with D possibly called TRBD1 or TRBD2 (5 bases each). V lost 1 base and J 7 bases, leaving 20 bases between the germline ends. The CDR3 sequence is 16 residues long. Germline V gene lookup returns CDR1 MGHRA and CDR2 YSYEKL. This CDR3 reads CASSQGSGTTYNEQYF. In DNA, the CDR3 is TGCGCCAGCAGCCAAGGTTCGGGGACGACCTACAATGAGCAGTACTTC.

The table lists this clonotype with many counts. The genes are TRBV2 and TRBJ1-5; D gene uncertain. V shed 1 base and J shed 2 bases, with 6 bases lying between them. Germline CDR1 and CDR2: SNHLY and FYNNEI. The length of the CDR3 is 14 residues. The CDR3 sequence is CASSEGTGNQPQHF. The CDR3 coding sequence is TGTGCCAGCAGTGAAGGGACGGGCAATCAGCCCCAGCATTTT. Looking up the rest from reference TRBV2 and TRBJ1-5 gives the full variable domain: EPEVTQTPSHQVTQMGQEVILRCVPISNHLYFYWYRQILGQKVEFLVSFYNNEISEKSEIFDDQFSVERPDGSNFTLKIRSTKLEDSAMYFCASSEGTGNQPQHFGDGTRLSIL.

A few counts support this clonotype. The chain uses TRBV4-2 and TRBJ2-5; TRBD2 agrees at 12 bases. Losses at the gene ends were 1 base for V and 6 bases for J; bases not matched to a gene: 3. This CDR3 has 15 amino acids. CDR1 and CDR2 from the germline V gene are LGHNA and YNFKEQ. Here the CDR3 reads CASSQGTSGIQTQYF. The CDR3 DNA follows: TGTGCCAGCAGCCAAGGGACTAGCGGGATACAGACCCAGTACTTC.

This clonotype has at least ten counts. As DNA, the CDR3 is TGCGCCAGCAGCTTGAGAACAGGGGGCGACGAGCAGTTCTTC. This gives the protein CASSLRTGGDEQFF. This sequence joins TRBV5-1 and TRBJ2-1, with 9 bases lining up with TRBD1. This CDR3 has 14 amino acids. V gave up 1 base and J gave up 10 bases; unmatched junction bases: 6. Germline V gene lookup returns CDR1 SGHRS and CDR2 YFSETQ. Using reference TRBV5-1 and TRBJ2-1 for the parts outside the CDR3, the full variable domain is KAGVTQTPRYLIKTRGQQVTLSCSPISGHRSVSWYQQTPGQGLQFLFEYFSETQRNKGNFPGRFSGRQFSNSRSEMNVSTLELGDSALYLCASSLRTGGDEQFFGPGTRLTVL.

The rearrangement uses TRBV3-1 and TRBJ2-5; 10 bases agree with TRBD2. This CDR3 comprises 16 residues. V lost 4 bases and J lost 5; bases outside the gene matches: 10. Germline-derived CDR1 and CDR2 are LGHDT and YNNKEL (reference sequence). CDR3 protein: CASSRTLAGERETQYF. DNA for the CDR3: TGTGCCAGCAGCCGAACTCTAGCGGGGGAACGGGAGACCCAGTACTTC.

J is TRBJ1-5 and V is TRBV20-1, with D perhaps TRBD1 (5 bases). The CDR3 has 13 amino acids. The germline V gene has CDR1 DFQATT and CDR2 SNEGSKA (reference sequence). V was pared by 0 bases and J by 4 bases, with 7 bases between. CDR3 sequence: CSAREDTNQPQHF. The DNA of the CDR3 is TGCAGTGCTAGAGAGGACACGAATCAGCCCCAGCATTTT.

This clonotype was observed a handful of times. The chain is built from TRBV28 and TRBJ2-6; D might be TRBD1 (6 bases). V dropped 1 base and J dropped 0 bases, with 13 bases sitting between them. Germline V gene data show CDR1 as MDHEN and CDR2 as SYDVKM. The CDR3 extends over 18 amino acids. CDR3 nucleotide sequence: TGTGCCAGCAGTTTATACCGGACAGTCCTCTCTGGGGCCAACGTCCTGACTTTC. Translation gives CASSLYRTVLSGANVLTF.

Many counts were recorded for this clonotype. This chain joins TRBV5-1 and TRBJ2-3; D is perhaps TRBD2 (6 bases). The CDR3 sequence is 15 residues long. Trimming took off 4 bases at V and 2 bases at J, with 14 bases between the two ends. Germline assignment: CDR1 SGHRS and CDR2 YFSETQ. The CDR3 region has the DNA TGCGCCAGCAGCGGAGGACTATGGGACACAGATACGCAGTATTTT. Translating it yields CASSGGLWDTDTQYF.

This chain links TRBV12-3 or TRBV12-4 with TRBJ2-1; 11 bases fit TRBD2. The CDR3 sequence is 17 residues long. Trimming cost V 7 bases and J 7 bases; bases outside gene matches: 15. CDR3 region: CASTPEILAGVPNEQFF. The DNA for the CDR3 is TGTGCCAGCACCCCGGAGATACTAGCGGGAGTTCCAAATGAGCAGTTCTTC.

As to this clonotype: It is unclear where the CDR3 begins or ends on the DNA, so no DNA is shown, and the CDR3 is as TCRdb lists it. This chain links TRBV28 with TRBJ2-7; the table assigns TRBD1, which was not confirmed against the DNA. Germline V lookup: CDR1 MDHEN, CDR2 SYDVKM. The CDR3 region is 20 residues in length, termini included. CDR3 sequence reads: CAISTGVVWEQYFGPGTRYF.

The chain recombines TRBV29-1 with TRBJ2-3, with 10 bases fitting TRBD2. In germline, CDR1 is SQVTM, CDR2 ANQGSEA. With V trimmed by 1 base and J by 9 bases, 1 base remained unmatched. The CDR3 contains 12 residues. The CDR3, as DNA: TGCAGCGTTGAAGGAGCGGGGGGGACGCAGTATTTT. It encodes CSVEGAGGTQYF.

This clonotype was seen more than once but under ten times. The rearrangement uses TRBV24-1 and TRBJ2-1; 10 bases are a match to TRBD1. The CDR3 sequence is 15 residues long. The germline CDR1 and CDR2 sequences are KGHDR and SFDVKD. V shed 3 bases and J 7 bases; nucleotides not matched to a gene: 5. CDR3 amino acids: CATSDPGQGWNEQFF. CDR3 DNA sequence: TGTGCCACCAGTGATCCGGGACAGGGGTGGAATGAGCAGTTCTTC.

This clonotype was detected once. This may come from a read error, since a much larger clone is one base off. The genes are TRBV24-1 and TRBJ2-1; TRBD2 agrees at 12 bases. The germline V gene has CDR1 KGHDR and CDR2 SFDVKD. This CDR3 region has 16 residues. This CDR3 is CAASDFRTSGMNEQFF. The DNA for the CDR3 is TGTGCCGCCAGTGATTTTAGGACTAGCGGGATGAATGAGCAGTTCTTC.

This clonotype was recorded a few times. V and J are TRBV28 and TRBJ1-1; possibly TRBD1 for D (6 bases). The germline CDR1 and CDR2 sequences are MDHEN and SYDVKM. The CDR3 is 16 amino acids. Trimming shortened V by 4 bases and J by 4 bases, and 19 bases separated the two germline ends. In DNA form, the CDR3 reads TGTGCCAGCAGTTCCCTAGAGCGGGGGGCGTCCACTGAAGCTTTCTTT. Translated: CASSSLERGASTEAFF.

This clonotype was seen once. The junction departs from germline at one end; a sequencing error may be responsible. The chain joins TRBV2 to TRBJ2-3; no reliable D call. CDR1 is SNHLY and CDR2 is FYNNEI in the germline V gene. The CDR3 runs 16 residues. The CDR3 DNA is TGTGCCGGCAGTGAGGTGGTTACACGTTTTTTTGATACGCAGTATTTT. It yields the protein CAGSEVVTRFFDTQYF.

In this sample, this clonotype turned up a few times. The gene calls are TRBV10-3 and TRBJ1-2; TRBD1 might be the D (6 bases). In germline, CDR1 is ENHRY, CDR2 SYGVKD. Trimming stripped 2 bases from V and 4 bases from J, with 17 bases between. The CDR3 spans 16 residues. CDR3 protein: CAISEPPGQGIYGYTF. CDR3 in DNA: TGTGCCATCAGTGAGCCTCCGGGACAAGGGATCTATGGCTACACCTTC.

As regards this clonotype: Sequence at one end of the junction differs from germline and may be a read error. The chain carries TRBV6-1 and TRBJ2-7, with D uncertain. CDR3 length: 13 amino acids. CDR1 MNHNS and CDR2 SASEGT come from the germline V gene. The CDR3 coding sequence is TGTGCCAGCAGTGAAGCTTCTCTCTACGAGCGGTACTTC. Encoded protein: CASSEASLYERYF.